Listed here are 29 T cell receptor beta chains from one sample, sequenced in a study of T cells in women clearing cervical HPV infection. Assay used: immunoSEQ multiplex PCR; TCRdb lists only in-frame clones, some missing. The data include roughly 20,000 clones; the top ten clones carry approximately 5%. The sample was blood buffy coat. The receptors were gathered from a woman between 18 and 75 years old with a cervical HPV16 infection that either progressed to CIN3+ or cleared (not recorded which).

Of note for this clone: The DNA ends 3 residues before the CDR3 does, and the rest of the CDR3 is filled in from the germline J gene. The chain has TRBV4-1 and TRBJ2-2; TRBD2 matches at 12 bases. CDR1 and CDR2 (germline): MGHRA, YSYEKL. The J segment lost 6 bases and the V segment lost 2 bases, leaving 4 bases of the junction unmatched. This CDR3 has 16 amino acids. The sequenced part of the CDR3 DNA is TGCGCCAGCAGCCAATCTGGACTAGCGGGATCCGGGGAG. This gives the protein CASSQSGLAGSGE. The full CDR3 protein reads CASSQSGLAGSGELFF.

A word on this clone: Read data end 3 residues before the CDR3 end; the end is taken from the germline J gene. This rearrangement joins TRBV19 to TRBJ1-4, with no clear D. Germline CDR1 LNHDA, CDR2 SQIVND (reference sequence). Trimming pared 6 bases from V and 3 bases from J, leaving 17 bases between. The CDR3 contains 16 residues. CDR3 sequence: CASSPERFGANEKLFF. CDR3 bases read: TGTGCCAGTAGCCCGGAAAGATTCGGGGCTAATGAAAAA.

The CDR3 sequence is CASSIGQNSNQPQHF. The DNA read from the CDR3 is TGTGCCAGTAGTATCGGACAGAATAGCAATCAGCCC. This chain joins TRBV19 and TRBJ1-5, with D possibly being TRBD1 (6 bases). With the read ending 3 residues before the CDR3 end, the germline J gene is used to fill in that end. Germline V lookup: CDR1 LNHDA, CDR2 SQIVND (reference sequence). The length of the CDR3 is 15 residues. Trimming cost V 3 bases and J 0 bases, with 9 bases left between them.

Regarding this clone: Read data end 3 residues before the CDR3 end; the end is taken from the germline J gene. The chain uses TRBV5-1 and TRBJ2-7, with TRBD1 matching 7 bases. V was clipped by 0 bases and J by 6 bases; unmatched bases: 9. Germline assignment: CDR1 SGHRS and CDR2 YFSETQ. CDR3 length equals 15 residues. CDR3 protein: CASSLGQGKSREQYF. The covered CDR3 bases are TGCGCCAGCAGCTTGGGACAGGGAAAATCGCGCGAG. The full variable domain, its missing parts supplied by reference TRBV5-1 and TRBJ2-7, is KAGVTQTPRYLIKTRGQQVTLSCSPISGHRSVSWYQQTPGQGLQFLFEYFSETQRNKGNFPGRFSGRQFSNSRSEMNVSTLELGDSALYLCASSLGQGKSREQYFGPGTRLTVT.

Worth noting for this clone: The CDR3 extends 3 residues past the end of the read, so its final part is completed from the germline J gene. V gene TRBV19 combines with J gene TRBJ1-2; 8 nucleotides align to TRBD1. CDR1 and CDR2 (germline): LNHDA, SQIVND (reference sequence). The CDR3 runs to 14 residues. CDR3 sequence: CASSWTGSTDTYTF. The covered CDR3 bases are TGTGCCAGTAGTTGGACAGGGAGCACAGATACC. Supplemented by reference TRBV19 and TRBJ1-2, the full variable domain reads DGGITQSPKYLFRKEGQNVTLSCEQNLNHDAMYWYRQDPGQGLRLIYYSQIVNDFQKGDIAEGYSVSREKKESFPLTVTSAQKNPTAFYLCASSWTGSTDTYTFGSGTRLTVV.

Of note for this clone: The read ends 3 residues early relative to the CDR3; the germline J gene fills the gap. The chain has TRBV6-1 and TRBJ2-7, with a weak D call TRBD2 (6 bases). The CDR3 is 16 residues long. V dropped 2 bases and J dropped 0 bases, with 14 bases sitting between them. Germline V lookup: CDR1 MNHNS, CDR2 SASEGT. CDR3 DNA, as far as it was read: TGTGCCAGCAGTGAATTCCGGGGGTCCCACTCCTACGAG. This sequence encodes CASSEFRGSHSYE. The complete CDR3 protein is CASSEFRGSHSYEQYF.

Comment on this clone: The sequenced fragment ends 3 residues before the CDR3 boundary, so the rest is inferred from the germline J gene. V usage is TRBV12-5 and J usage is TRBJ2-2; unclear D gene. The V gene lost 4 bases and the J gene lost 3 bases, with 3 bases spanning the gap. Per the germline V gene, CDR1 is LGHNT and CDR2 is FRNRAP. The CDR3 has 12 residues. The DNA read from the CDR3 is TGTGCTAGTGGTTCCTACACCGGGGAG. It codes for CASGSYTGE. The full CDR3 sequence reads CASGSYTGELFF.

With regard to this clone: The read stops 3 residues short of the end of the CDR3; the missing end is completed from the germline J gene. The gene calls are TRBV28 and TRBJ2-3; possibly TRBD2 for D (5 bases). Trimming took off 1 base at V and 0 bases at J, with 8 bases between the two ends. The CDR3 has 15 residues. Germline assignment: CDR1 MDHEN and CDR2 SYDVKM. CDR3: CASSLFSGSTDTQYF. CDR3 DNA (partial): TGTGCCAGCAGTTTATTCTCGGGGAGCACAGATACG. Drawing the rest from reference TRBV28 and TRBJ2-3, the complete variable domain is DVKVTQSSRYLVKRTGEKVFLECVQDMDHENMFWYRQDPGLGLRLIYFSYDVKMKEKGDIPEGYSVSREKKERFSLILESASTNQTSMYLCASSLFSGSTDTQYFGPGTRLTVL.

Here the CDR3 reads CASGGTGSRYSNQPQHF. The sequenced part of the CDR3 DNA is TGTGCCAGCGGGGGGACAGGGAGTCGTTATAGCAATCAGCCC. The rearrangement uses TRBV6-2 or TRBV6-3 and TRBJ1-5; 9 nucleotides line up with TRBD1. The read terminates 3 residues before the CDR3 end, so the remaining end is supplied by the germline J gene. This CDR3 is 17 amino acids long. Germline assignment: CDR1 MNHEY and CDR2 SVGEGT. V shed 8 bases, J shed 0 bases, and the junction held 11 bases outside the gene matches.

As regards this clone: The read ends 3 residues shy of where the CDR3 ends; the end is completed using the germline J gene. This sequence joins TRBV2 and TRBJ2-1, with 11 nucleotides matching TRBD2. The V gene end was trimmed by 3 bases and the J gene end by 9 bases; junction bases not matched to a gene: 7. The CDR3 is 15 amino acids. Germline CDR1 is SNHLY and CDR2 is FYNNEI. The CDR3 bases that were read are TGTGCCAGCAGTGACGGTACTAGCGGGAGAGGTGAG. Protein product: CASSDGTSGRGE. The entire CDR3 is CASSDGTSGRGEQFF.

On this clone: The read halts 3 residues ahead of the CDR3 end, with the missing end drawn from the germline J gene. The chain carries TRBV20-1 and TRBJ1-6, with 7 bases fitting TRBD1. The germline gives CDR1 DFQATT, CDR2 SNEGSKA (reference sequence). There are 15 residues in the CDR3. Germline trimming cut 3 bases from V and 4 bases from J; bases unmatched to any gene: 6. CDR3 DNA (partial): TGCAGTGCTAGGGGACAGCACTTTTATAATTCACCC. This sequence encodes CSARGQHFYNSP. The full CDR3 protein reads CSARGQHFYNSPLHF.

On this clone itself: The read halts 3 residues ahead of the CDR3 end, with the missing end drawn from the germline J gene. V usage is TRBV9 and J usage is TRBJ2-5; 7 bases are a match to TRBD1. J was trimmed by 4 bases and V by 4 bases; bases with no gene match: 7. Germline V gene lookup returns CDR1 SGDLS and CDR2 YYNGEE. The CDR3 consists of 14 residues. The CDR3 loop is CASSSWTGRETQYF. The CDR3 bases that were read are TGTGCCAGCAGCTCCTGGACAGGTCGAGAGACC.

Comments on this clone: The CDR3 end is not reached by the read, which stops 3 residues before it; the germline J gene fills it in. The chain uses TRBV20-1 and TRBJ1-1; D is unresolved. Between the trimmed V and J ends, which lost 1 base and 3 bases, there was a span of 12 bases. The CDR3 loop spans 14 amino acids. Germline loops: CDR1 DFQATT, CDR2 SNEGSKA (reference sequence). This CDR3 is CSARAGVWDTEAFF. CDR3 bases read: TGCAGTGCTAGAGCCGGGGTATGGGACACTGAA.

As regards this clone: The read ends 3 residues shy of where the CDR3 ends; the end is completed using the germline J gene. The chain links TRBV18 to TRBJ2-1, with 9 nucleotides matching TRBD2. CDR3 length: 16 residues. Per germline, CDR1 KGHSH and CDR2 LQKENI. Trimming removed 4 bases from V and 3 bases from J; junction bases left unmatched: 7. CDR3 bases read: TGTGCCAGCTCACGCAAGCGGGGGGCTTTCTACAATGAG. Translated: CASSRKRGAFYNE. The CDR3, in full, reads CASSRKRGAFYNEQFF.

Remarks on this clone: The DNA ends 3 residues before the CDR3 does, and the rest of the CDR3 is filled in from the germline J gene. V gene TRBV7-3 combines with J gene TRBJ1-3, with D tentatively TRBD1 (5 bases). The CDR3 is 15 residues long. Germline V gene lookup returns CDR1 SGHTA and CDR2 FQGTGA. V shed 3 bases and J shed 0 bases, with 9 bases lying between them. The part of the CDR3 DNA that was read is TGTGCCAGCAGCTTGTCAGGGAGCTCTGGAAACACC. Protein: CASSLSGSSGNT. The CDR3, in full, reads CASSLSGSSGNTIYF.

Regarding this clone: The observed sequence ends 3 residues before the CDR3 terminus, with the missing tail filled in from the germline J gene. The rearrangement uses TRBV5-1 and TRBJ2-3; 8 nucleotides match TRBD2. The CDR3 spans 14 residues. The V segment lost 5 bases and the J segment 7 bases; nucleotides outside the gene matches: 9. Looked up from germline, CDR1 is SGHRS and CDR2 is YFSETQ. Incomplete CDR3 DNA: TGCGCCAGCAGAACTAGCGGATCCACCAATACG. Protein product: CASRTSGSTNT. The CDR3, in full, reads CASRTSGSTNTQYF.

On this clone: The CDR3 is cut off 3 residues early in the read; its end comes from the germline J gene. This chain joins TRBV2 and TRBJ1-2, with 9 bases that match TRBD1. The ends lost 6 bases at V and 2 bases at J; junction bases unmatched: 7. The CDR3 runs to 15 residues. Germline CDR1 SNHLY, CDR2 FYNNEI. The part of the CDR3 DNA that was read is TGTGCCAGCAGGGTCGACAGGGGGACCAACTATGGC. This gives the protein CASRVDRGTNYG. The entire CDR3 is CASRVDRGTNYGYTF.

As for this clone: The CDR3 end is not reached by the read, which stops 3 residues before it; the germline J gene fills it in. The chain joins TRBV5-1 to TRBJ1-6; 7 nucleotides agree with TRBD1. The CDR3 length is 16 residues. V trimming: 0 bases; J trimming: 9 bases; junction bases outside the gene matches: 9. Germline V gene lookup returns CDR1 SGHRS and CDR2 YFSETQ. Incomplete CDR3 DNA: TGCGCCAGCAGCTTGGAGCCAGGGGGATCCAGTTCACCC. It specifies CASSLEPGGSSSP. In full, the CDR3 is CASSLEPGGSSSPLHF.

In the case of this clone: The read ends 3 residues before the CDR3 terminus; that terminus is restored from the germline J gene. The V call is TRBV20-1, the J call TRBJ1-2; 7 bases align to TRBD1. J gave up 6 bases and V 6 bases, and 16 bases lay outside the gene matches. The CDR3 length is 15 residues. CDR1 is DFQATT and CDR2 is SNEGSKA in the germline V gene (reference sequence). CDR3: CSAHKGGQTKNGYTF. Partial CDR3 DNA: TGCAGTGCCCACAAAGGGGGACAGACAAAAAATGGC.

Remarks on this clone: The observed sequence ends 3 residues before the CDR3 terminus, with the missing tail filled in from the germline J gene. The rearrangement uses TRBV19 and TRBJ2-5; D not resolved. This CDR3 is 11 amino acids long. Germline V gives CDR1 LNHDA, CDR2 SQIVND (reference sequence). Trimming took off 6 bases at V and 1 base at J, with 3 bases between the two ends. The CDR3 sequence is CASRRQETQYF. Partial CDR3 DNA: TGTGCCAGTAGGCGCCAAGAGACC.

The CDR3: CASRPGLAFTGELFF. The part of the CDR3 DNA that was read is TGTGCCAGCAGACCGGGACTAGCTTTCACCGGGGAG. V and J are TRBV2 and TRBJ2-2; 9 bases fit TRBD2. The read stops 3 residues short of the end of the CDR3; the missing end is completed from the germline J gene. V dropped 6 bases and J dropped 4; count of bases not matched to a gene: 6. The germline gives CDR1 SNHLY, CDR2 FYNNEI. The CDR3 loop spans 15 amino acids.

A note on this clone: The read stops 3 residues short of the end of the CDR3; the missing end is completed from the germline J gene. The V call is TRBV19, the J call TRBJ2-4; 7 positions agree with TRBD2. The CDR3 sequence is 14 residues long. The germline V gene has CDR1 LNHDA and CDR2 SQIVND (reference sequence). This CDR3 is CASSIEAGVYGQYF. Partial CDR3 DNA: TGTGCCAGTAGTATAGAGGCGGGGGTCTATGGT.

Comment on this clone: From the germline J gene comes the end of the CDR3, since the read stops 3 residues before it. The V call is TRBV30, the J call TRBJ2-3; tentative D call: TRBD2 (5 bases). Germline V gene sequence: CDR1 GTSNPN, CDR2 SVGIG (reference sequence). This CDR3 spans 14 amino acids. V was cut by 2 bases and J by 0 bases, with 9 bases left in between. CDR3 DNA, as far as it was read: TGTGCCTGGAGTCTGGGCGGGAGCACAGATACG. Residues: CAWSLGGSTDT. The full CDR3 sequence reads CAWSLGGSTDTQYF.

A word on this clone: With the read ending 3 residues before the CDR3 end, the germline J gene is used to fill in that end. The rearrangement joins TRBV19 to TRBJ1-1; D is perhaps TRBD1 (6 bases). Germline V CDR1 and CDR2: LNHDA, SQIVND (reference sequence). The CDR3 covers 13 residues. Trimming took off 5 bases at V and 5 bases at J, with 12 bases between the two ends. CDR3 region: CASSGRGGTEAFF. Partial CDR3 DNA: TGTGCCAGTAGTGGCAGGGGTGGTACTGAA.

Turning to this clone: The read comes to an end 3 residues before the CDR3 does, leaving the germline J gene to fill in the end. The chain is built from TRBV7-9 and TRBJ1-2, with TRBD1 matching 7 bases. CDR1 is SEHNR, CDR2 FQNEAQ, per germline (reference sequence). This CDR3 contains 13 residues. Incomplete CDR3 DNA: TGTGCCAGCAGCGCGGGACAGCTAGGAGGC. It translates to CASSAGQLGG. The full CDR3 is CASSAGQLGGYTF.

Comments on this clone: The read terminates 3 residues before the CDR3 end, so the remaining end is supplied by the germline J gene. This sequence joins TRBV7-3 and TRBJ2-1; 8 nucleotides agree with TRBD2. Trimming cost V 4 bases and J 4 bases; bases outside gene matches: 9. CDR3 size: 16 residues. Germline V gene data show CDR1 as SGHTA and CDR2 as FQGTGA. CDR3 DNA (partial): TGTGCCAGCAGCTACCGAGCGGGAGCCGGTTACAATGAG. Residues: CASSYRAGAGYNE. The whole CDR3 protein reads CASSYRAGAGYNEQFF.

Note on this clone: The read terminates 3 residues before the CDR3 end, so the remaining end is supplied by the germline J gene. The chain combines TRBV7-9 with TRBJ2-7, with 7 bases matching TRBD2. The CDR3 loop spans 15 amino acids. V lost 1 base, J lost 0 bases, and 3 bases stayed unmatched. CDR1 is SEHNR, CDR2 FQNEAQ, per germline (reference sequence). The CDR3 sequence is CASSLGDYSSYEQYF. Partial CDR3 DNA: TGTGCCAGCAGCTTAGGGGACTACTCCTCCTACGAG.

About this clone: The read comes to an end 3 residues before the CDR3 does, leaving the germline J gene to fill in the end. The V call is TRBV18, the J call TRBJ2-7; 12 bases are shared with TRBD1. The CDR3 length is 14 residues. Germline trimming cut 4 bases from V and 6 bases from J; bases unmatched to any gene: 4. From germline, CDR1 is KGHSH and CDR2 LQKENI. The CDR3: CASSRGQGASEQYF. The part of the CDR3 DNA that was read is TGTGCCAGCTCACGGGGACAGGGGGCCTCCGAG.

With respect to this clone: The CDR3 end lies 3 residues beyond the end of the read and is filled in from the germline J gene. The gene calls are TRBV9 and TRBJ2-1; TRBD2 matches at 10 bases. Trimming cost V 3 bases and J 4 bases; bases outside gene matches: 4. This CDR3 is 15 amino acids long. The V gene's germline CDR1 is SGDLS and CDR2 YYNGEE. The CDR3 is CASSGVAGGYNEQFF. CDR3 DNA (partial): TGTGCCAGCAGCGGAGTAGCGGGGGGTTACAATGAG.